The T cell receptor beta chain described here comes from a study of blood T cell repertoires in COVID-19. About the research overall: T cells, B-cell-depleted T cells, or PBMCs supplied cDNA or gDNA.

CDR3 length equals 14 residues. The ends were cut back, 9 bases at V and 6 bases at J, with 20 bases in the middle. Germline assignment: CDR1 MDHEN and CDR2 SYDVKM. In the original processing: How many nucleated cells were present was estimated from reference gene primer amplification. Assay: immunoSEQ multiplex PCR; the TCRdb copy retains only in-frame clones and omits some. V and J calls and clone size are copied from that table; D and trimming were computed from the DNA. The table has under 500,000 clones, around 91% seen once. Participant age was roughly 18 to 90 years, and participants resided in fewer than 25 US areas. Recovered Cohort 3 donors showed two negative PCRs, clearance, or symptom resolution.

The TCR originated in a young man who had recovered from COVID-19. The sequenced sample was PBMCs or T cells enriched from blood (not recorded which). J is TRBJ1-2 and V is TRBV28, with D perhaps TRBD1 (6 bases). The chain's CDR3 is CASSNRAGMHGYTF. Written as DNA, the CDR3 is TGTGCCAGTAGTAACAGGGCCGGTATGCATGGCTACACCTTC.